A single TCR beta chain is shown here with its context. The antigen remains unidentified. TCRdb reprocessed the 5' RACE reads and keeps a single row for each CDR3 protein, giving no DNA. Here the sample table reports about half a million distinct CDR3 sequences. CDR3 length: 14 amino acids. The germline CDR1 and CDR2 sequences are SGHRS and YFSETQ. The data derive from a study of T cells expressing NK-cell markers. Study-wide results and limits: Dominant NKG2C+ clonotypes accounted for roughly 1.0-7.0% of CD8+ T cells in a handful of donors.

The genes are TRBV5-1 and TRBJ1-2. The sample was blood T cells: a sorted CD56 or NKG2C T cell subset, CD4+ or CD8+ T cells, or bulk PBMC T cells (not recorded which). The TCR comes from a woman in her forties or fifties in good health. The CDR3: CASRPFLTNYGYTF.